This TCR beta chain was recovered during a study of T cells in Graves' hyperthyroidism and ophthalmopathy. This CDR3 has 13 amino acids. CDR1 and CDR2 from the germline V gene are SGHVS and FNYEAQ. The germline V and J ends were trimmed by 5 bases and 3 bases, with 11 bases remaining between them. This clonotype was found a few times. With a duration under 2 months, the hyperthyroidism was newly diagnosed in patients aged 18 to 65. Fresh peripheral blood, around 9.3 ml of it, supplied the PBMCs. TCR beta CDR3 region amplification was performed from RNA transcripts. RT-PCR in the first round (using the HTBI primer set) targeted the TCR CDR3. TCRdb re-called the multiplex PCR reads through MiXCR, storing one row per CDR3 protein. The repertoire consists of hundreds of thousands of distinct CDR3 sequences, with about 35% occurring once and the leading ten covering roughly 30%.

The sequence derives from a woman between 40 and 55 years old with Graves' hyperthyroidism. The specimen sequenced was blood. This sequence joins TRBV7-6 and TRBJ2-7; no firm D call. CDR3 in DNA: TGTGCCAGCAGCCCATACACGGACTACGAGCAGTACTTC. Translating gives CASSPYTDYEQYF.